This TCR beta chain is from a study of Ad26.COV2.S vaccination and SARS-CoV-2 variants. The overall study: Vaccine-arm donor from the placebo-controlled COV1001 Ad26.COV2.S trial. Notes on the study in general: Across vaccine and placebo recipients, the breadth of non-spike TCRs was similar.

Treatment in this sample: around 19 received Ad26.COV2.S at low or high dose, single or two shots; 5 received placebo; per-sample allocation not given. Sampling was performed 63 days after the first vaccine or placebo injection. Comments on this clone: Its specificity is unknown.

The CDR3 length is 15 residues. Germline CDR1 KGHSH, CDR2 LQKENI. Between the trimmed V and J ends, which lost 0 bases and 3 bases, there was a span of 9 bases. Only in-frame clones appear in the TCRdb table, and some are missing; sequencing was by immunoSEQ multiplex PCR. The sample includes fewer than 400,000 clones, 85% to 90% of them seen just once. The input for sequencing was peripheral blood, taken in a trial of Ad26.COV2.S vaccine versus placebo. This chain connects TRBV18 to TRBJ2-1, with a tentative D call TRBD1 (5 bases). The clonotype originates from a person between 18 and 65 years old who received the Ad26.COV2.S COVID-19 vaccine or a placebo. In DNA form, the CDR3 reads TGTGCCAGCTCACCACCTACAGGCTACTACAATGAGCAGTTCTTC. Its protein product is CASSPPTGYYNEQFF.